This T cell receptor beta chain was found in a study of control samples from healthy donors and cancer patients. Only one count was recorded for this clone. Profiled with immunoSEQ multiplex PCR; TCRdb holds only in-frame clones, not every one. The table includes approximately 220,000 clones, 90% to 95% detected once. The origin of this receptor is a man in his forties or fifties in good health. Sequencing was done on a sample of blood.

In DNA, the CDR3 is TGTGCCAGCAGTGTCCAAGATAACGGGGGTGCTGGGGGCTACACCTTC. Its translation: CASSVQDNGGAGGYTF. The chain recombines TRBV6-1 with TRBJ1-2, with D perhaps TRBD1 (5 bases). V shed 4 bases and J shed 8 bases, with 23 bases lying between them. Germline CDR1 is MNHNS and CDR2 is SASEGT. CDR3 length: 16 residues.